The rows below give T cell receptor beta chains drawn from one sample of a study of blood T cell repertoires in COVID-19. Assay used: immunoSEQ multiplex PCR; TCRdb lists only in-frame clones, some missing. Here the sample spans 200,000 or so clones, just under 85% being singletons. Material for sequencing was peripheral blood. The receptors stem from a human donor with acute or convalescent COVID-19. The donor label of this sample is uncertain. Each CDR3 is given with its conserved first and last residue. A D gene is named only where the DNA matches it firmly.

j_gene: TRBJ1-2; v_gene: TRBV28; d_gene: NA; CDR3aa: CASTIQGIYGYTF; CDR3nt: TGTGCCAGCACCATACAGGGCATCTATGGCTACACCTTC
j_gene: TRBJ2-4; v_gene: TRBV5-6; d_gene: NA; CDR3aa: CASSTETNIQYF; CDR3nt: TGTGCCAGCAGTACAGAAACAAACATTCAGTACTTC
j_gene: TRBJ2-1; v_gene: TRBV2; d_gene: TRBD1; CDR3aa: CASSLYFGTGSDEQFF; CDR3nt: TGTGCCAGCAGTTTATATTTTGGGACAGGGTCGGATGAGCAGTTCTTC
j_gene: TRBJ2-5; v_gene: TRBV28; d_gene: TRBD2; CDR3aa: CASSSRLAGAETQYF; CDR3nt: TGTGCCAGCAGTTCTAGACTAGCGGGAGCAGAGACCCAGTACTTC
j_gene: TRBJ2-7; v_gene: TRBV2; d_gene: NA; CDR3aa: CASSVQGWPEQYF; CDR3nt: TGTGCCAGCAGTGTCCAGGGGTGGCCCGAGCAGTACTTC
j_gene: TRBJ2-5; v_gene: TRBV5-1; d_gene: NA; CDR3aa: CASIGPQETQYF; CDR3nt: TGCGCCAGCATTGGCCCCCAAGAGACCCAGTACTTC
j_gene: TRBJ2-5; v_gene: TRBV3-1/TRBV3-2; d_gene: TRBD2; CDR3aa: CASSLSGTAQETQYF; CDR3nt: TGTGCCAGCAGCCTTAGCGGGACTGCCCAAGAGACCCAGTACTTC
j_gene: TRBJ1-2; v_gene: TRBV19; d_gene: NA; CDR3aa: CASRVAVVTNYGYTF; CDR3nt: TGTGCCAGTAGAGTTGCAGTGGTGACTAACTATGGCTACACCTTC
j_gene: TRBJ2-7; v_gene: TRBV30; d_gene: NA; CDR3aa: CAWRGGFTDSEQYF; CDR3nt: TGTGCCTGGAGAGGTGGATTTACGGACTCAGAGCAGTACTTC
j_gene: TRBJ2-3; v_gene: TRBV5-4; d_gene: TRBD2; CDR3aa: CASSSSGRVNFGTDTQYF; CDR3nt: TGTGCCAGCAGCTCTAGCGGGAGGGTTAATTTCGGCACAGATACGCAGTATTTT
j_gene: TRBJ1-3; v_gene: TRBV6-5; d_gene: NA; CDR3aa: CASSYDSLGNTIYF; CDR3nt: TGTGCCAGCAGTTATGACAGCCTTGGAAACACCATATATTTT